A single sample gave rise to the 3 T cell receptor beta chains below, sequenced in a study of shared clonotypes between healthy human individuals. Naivety among CD8 cells was defined by CD45RO negativity and positive CCR7 selection, thereby excluding terminally differentiated effector memory CD45RA+ cells. The data were produced by immunoSEQ multiplex PCR, yet TCRdb's version contains in-frame clones alone and is incomplete. Here the sample spans around 2.1 million clones, 90% to 95% being singletons. What was sequenced was naive CD8+ T cells from PBMCs. These receptor sequences come from a man between 18 and 35 years old in good health. Some clones in this sample may be carry-over from other donors' samples.

This sequence joins TRBV11-2 and TRBJ2-7; possible D gene TRBD2, 5 bases. Looked up from germline, CDR1 is SGHAT and CDR2 is FQNNGV. The CDR3 sequence is 14 residues long. Trimming stripped 2 bases from V and 6 bases from J, with 14 bases between. The CDR3 here is CASSLRREWGEQYF. The CDR3 DNA follows: TGTGCCAGCAGCTTACGACGGGAATGGGGCGAGCAGTACTTC.

This chain joins TRBV28 and TRBJ1-3; tentative D call: TRBD1 (5 bases). CDR3 length equals 16 residues. Germline V gene data show CDR1 as MDHEN and CDR2 as SYDVKM. V was clipped by 4 bases and J by 0 bases, with 13 bases between them. CDR3 nucleotides: TGTGCCAGCAGTTCGGGACTGCGACTCTCTGGAAACACCATATATTTT. Its protein is CASSSGLRLSGNTIYF.

The rearrangement joins TRBV6-6 to TRBJ1-1; tentative D call: TRBD1 (6 bases). The CDR3 runs to 14 residues. The V end was cut by 4 bases, the J end by 7 bases, with 16 bases between. The V gene's germline CDR1 is MNHNY and CDR2 SVGAGI (reference sequence). CDR3 coding DNA: TGTGCCAGCAGTTCCCCGGACAGAGCTTATGAAGCTTTCTTT. The encoded protein is CASSSPDRAYEAFF.